This entry is about one T cell receptor beta chain. This record belongs to a study of blood T cell repertoires in COVID-19. Study at large: The origin of the acute and convalescent COVID-19 samples was the United States, Italy and Spain.

V lost 4 bases to trimming and J lost 2 bases, with 11 bases between them. Germline CDR1 reads KGHSY; CDR2 reads FQNENV. The CDR3 extends over 15 amino acids. Sequenced by immunoSEQ multiplex PCR; TCRdb stores in-frame clones only, minus some. This table holds roughly 100,000 clones, over 65% found once. This clonotype was obtained from a man aged 80 or over with COVID-19, enrolled during active disease. This chain joins TRBV16 and TRBJ2-2; D remains ambiguous. The specimen sequenced was peripheral blood. The CDR3 DNA sequence: TGTGCCAGCAGCCCGGTCCGAACCAACACCGGGGAGCTGTTTTTT. This codes for CASSPVRTNTGELFF. The full variable domain, completed using reference TRBV16 and TRBJ2-2, is GEEVAQTPKHLVRGEGQKAKLYCAPIKGHSYVFWYQQVLKNEFKFLISFQNENVFDETGMPKERFSAKCLPNSPCSLEIQATKLEDSAVYFCASSPVRTNTGELFFGEGSRLTVL.